A selection of T cell receptor beta chains follows, all from one sample in a study of blood T cell repertoires in COVID-19. Profiling relied on immunoSEQ multiplex PCR, and the TCRdb table lists in-frame clones only, not all of them. The sample carries tens of thousands of clones, roughly 70% recorded once. The material sequenced was peripheral blood. These receptors all stem from a woman in her 70s with acute or convalescent COVID-19. The conserved cysteine and the conserved F or W are not part of the CDR3 here. The D gene is left open where the match is weak.

CDR3 | D | V
ASSQENFRGALLNYGYT | NA | TRBV14
ATSDSSQGMTQH | NA | TRBV24-1
ATCAGFGSNQPQH | NA | TRBV19
ASSIGFRSRGGTDTQY | NA | TRBV11-2
ASSLEQWRGYT | NA | TRBV5-1
ASSSEGLNTEAF | NA | TRBV7-9
SASGQGGTEAF | TRBD1 | TRBV29-1
ASSQDLPDTQY | NA | TRBV3-1/TRBV3-2
ASILLTGTGVSTGELF | TRBD1 | TRBV7-8
ASSPGSAPGYT | NA | TRBV9
ASSLDPAGGDTQY | TRBD2 | TRBV5-4
ASSLGTAYYGYT | TRBD1 | TRBV28
ASSYSETQETQY | NA | TRBV6-5
AWRMSWRSYEQY | NA | TRBV30
ASSKMGGPSPGNEQF | NA | TRBV27
ASSPRGEQVGKLF | NA | TRBV19